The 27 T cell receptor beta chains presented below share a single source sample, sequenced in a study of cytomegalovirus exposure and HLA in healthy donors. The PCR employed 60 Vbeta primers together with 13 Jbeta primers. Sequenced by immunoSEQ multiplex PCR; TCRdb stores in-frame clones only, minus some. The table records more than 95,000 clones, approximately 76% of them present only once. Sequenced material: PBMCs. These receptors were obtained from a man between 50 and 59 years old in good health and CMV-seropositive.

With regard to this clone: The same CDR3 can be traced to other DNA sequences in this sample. In DNA, the CDR3 is TGTGCCAGCAGCCTACGGGGCACTGAAGCTTTCTTT. This translates into CASSLRGTEAFF. The genes are TRBV5-6 and TRBJ1-1, with D unclear. This CDR3 has 12 amino acids. Germline CDR1 and CDR2: SGHDT and YYEEEE. Trimming pared 4 bases from V and 4 bases from J, leaving 8 bases between.

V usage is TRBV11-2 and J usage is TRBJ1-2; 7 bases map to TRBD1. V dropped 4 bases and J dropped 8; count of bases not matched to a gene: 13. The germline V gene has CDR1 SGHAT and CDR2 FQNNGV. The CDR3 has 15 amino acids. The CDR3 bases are TGTGCCAGCAGCTCTAAGACAGGGAAGGATCGGGGCTACACCTTC. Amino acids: CASSSKTGKDRGYTF.

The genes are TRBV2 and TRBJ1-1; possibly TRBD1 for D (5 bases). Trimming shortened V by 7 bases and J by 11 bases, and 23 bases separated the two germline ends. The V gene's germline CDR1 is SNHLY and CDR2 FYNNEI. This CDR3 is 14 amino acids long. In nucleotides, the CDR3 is TGTGCCAGCACCGAGGAGGGGCCACCTCTGTATGCTTTCTTT. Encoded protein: CASTEEGPPLYAFF.

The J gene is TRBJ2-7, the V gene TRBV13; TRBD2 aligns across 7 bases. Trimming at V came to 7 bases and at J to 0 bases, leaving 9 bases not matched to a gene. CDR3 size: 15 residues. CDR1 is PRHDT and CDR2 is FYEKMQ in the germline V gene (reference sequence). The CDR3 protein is CASTEAGLFSYEQYF. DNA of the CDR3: TGTGCCAGCACCGAAGCGGGGTTGTTCTCCTACGAGCAGTACTTC.

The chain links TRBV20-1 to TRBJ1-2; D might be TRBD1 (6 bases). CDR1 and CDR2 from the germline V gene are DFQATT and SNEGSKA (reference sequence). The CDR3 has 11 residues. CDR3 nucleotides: TGCAGCCCCCAGGGGCACTATGGCTACACCTTC. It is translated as CSPQGHYGYTF.

CDR3 sequence reads: CASSYDNRPNTEAFF. Written as DNA, the CDR3 is TGTGCCAGCAGTTATGATAACAGGCCGAACACTGAAGCTTTCTTT. This rearrangement joins TRBV6-5 to TRBJ1-1, with a possible D match to TRBD1 (5 bases). The CDR3 sequence is 15 residues long. Germline values: CDR1 MNHEY, CDR2 SVGAGI. The V end was cut by 3 bases, the J end by 1 base, with 12 bases between.

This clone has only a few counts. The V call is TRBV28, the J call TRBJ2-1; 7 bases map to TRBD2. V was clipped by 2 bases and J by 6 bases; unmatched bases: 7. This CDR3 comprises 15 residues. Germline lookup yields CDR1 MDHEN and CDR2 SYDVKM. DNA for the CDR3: TGTGCCAGCAGTTTAGGGACTACCTTATCCAATGAGCAGTTCTTC. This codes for CASSLGTTLSNEQFF. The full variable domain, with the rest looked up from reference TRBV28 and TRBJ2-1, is DVKVTQSSRYLVKRTGEKVFLECVQDMDHENMFWYRQDPGLGLRLIYFSYDVKMKEKGDIPEGYSVSREKKERFSLILESASTNQTSMYLCASSLGTTLSNEQFFGPGTRLTVL.

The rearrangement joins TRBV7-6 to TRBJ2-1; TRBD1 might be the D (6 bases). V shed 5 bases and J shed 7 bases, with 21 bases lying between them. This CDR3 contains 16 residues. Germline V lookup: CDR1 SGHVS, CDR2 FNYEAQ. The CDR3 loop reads CASSRRARDTRNEQFF. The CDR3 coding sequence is TGTGCCAGCAGCCGCCGGGCCCGGGACACGAGGAATGAGCAGTTCTTC.

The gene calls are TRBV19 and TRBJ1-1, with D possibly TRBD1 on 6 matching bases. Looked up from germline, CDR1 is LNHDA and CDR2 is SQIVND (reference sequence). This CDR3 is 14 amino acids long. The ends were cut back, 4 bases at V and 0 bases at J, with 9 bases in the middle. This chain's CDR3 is CASSKDSLNTEAFF. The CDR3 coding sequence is TGTGCCAGTAGTAAGGACAGCCTGAACACTGAAGCTTTCTTT.

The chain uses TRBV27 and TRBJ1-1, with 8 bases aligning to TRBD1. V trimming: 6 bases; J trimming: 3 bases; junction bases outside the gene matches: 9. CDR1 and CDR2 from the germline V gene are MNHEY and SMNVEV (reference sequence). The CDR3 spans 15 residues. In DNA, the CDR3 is TGTGCCAGCAGCCTGACAGGGGCATTTGACACTGAAGCTTTCTTT. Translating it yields CASSLTGAFDTEAFF.

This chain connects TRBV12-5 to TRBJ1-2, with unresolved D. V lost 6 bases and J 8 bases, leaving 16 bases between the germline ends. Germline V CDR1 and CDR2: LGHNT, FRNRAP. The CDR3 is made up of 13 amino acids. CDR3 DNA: TGTGCTAGTGGGGACCTGAACTCGGGGGGCTACACCTTC. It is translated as CASGDLNSGGYTF.

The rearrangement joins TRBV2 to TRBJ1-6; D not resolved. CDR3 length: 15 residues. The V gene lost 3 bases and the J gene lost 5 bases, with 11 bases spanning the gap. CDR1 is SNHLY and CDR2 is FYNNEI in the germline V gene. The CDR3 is CASSEGWEDNSPLHF. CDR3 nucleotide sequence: TGTGCCAGCAGTGAGGGGTGGGAGGATAATTCACCCCTCCACTTT.

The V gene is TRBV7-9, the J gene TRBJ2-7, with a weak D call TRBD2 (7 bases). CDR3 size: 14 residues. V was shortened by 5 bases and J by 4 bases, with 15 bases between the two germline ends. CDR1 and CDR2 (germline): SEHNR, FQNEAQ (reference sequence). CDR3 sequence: CASSPEGGWYEQYF. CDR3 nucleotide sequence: TGTGCCAGCAGCCCGGAGGGGGGGTGGTACGAGCAGTACTTC.

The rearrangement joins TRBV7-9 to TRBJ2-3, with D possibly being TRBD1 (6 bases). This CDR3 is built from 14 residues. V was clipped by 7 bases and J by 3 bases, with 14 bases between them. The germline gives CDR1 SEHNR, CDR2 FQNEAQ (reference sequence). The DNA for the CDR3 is TGTGCCAGCACCCAGATGGGGGCAACAGATACGCAGTATTTT. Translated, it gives CASTQMGATDTQYF.

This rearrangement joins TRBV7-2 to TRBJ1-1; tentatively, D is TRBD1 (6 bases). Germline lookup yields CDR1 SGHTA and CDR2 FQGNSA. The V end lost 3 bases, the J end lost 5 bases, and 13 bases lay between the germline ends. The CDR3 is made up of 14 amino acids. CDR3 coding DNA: TGTGCCAGCAGCTTCCTACGGCAGGGGACTGAAGCTTTCTTT. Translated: CASSFLRQGTEAFF.

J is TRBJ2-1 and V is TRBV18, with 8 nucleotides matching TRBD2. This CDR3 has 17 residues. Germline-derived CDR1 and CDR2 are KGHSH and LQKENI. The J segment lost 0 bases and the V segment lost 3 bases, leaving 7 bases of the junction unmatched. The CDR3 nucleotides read TGTGCCAGCTCACCCATGGGCGGGGGGAGCTCCTACAATGAGCAGTTCTTC. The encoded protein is CASSPMGGGSSYNEQFF.

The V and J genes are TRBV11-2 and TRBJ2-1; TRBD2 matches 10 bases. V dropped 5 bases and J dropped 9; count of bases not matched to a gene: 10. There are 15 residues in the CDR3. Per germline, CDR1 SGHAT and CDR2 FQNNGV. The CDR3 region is CASSLPSSGSSEQFF. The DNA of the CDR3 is TGTGCCAGCAGCCTCCCCTCTAGCGGGAGTAGTGAGCAGTTCTTC.

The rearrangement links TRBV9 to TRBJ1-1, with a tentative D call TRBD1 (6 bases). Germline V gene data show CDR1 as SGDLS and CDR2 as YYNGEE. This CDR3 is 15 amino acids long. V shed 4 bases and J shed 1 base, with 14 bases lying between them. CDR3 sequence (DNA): TGTGCCAGCAGCCCGAAGCGACAGGCGAACACTGAAGCTTTCTTT. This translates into CASSPKRQANTEAFF.

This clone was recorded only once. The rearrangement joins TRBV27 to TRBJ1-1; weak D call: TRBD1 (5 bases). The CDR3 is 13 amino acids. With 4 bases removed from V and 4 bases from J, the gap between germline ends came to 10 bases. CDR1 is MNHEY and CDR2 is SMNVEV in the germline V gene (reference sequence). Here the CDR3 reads CASSYQGGTEAFF. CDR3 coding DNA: TGTGCCAGCAGTTACCAGGGTGGCACTGAAGCTTTCTTT.

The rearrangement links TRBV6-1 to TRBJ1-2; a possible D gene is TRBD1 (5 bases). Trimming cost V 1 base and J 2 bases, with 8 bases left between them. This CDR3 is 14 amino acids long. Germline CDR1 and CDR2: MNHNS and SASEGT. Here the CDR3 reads CASSEDGGNYGYTF. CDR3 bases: TGTGCCAGCAGTGAAGATGGGGGGAACTATGGCTACACCTTC.

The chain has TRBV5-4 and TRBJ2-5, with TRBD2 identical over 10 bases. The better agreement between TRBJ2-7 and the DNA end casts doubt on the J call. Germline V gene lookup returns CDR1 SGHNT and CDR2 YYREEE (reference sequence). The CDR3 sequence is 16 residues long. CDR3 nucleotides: TGTGCCAGCAGCTTCCAACGGGTTAGCGGGGGGAACGAGCAGTACTTC. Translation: CASSFQRVSGGNEQYF.

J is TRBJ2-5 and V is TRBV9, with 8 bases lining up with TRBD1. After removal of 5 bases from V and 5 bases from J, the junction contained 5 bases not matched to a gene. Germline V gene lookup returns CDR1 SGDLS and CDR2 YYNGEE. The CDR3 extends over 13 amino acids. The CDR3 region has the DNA TGTGCCAGCAGACCCCAGGGGGCCGAGACCCAGTACTTC. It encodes CASRPQGAETQYF.

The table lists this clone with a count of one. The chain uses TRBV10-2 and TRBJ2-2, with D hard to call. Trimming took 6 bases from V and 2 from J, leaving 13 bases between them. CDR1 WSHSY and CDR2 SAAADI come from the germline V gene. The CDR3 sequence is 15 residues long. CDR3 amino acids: CASSDPRPNTGELFF. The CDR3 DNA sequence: TGCGCCAGCAGCGACCCGAGGCCAAACACCGGGGAGCTGTTTTTT.

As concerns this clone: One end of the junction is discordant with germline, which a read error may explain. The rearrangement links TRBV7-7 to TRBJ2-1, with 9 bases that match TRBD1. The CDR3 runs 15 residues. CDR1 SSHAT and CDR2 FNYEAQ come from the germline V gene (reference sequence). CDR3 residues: CASSVTGGLNNEQFF. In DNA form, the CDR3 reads TGTGCTAGCAGCGTAACAGGGGGCCTTAACAATGAGCAGTTCTTC.

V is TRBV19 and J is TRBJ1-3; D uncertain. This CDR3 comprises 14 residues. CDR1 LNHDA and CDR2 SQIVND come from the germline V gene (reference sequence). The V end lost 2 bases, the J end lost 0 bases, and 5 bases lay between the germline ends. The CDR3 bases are TGTGCCAGTAGTATAAATTACTCTGGAAACACCATATATTTT. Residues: CASSINYSGNTIYF.

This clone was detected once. The CDR3 loop is CARTPGTGLPAPYGQYF. In nucleotides, the CDR3 is TGTGCCAGGACCCCAGGGACAGGACTACCCGCACCCTACGGGCAGTACTTC. The V gene is TRBV21-1, the J gene TRBJ2-7; the table gives TRBD1 as D, unverified against the DNA. TRBV21-1 is shown as a pseudogene. The CDR3 has 17 residues.

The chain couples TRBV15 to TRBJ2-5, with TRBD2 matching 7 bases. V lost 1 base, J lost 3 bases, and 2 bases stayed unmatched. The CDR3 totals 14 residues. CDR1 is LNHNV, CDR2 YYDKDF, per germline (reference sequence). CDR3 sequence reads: CATSRALAEETQYF. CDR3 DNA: TGTGCCACCAGCAGAGCTCTAGCGGAAGAGACCCAGTACTTC.